In its sample, the clone carrying this TCR beta chain was seen many times. The data belong to a study of Graves' ophthalmopathy and Graves' hyperthyroidism. RNA transcripts were the source from which TCR beta CDR3 regions were amplified. First-round RT-PCR with HTBI primers preceded a second-round multiplex PCR. TCRdb passed the multiplex PCR reads through MiXCR, listing each CDR3 protein once. The sample contains 360,000 or so distinct CDR3 sequences, around 17% of which appear only once. The CDR3 has 15 residues. Trimming cost V 2 bases and J 1 base; bases outside gene matches: 2. CDR1 is LNHDA, CDR2 SQIVND, per germline (reference sequence).

Sequenced material: peripheral blood. The sequence derives from a woman aged 18-29 years with Graves' ophthalmopathy. J is TRBJ1-2 and V is TRBV19; 9 nucleotides agree with TRBD1. As DNA, the CDR3 is TGTGCCAGTAGTATACAGGGACAGGGTAACTATGGCTACACCTTC. Its translation is CASSIQGQGNYGYTF.